A single sample gave rise to the 2 T cell receptor beta chains below, sequenced in a study of cytomegalovirus exposure and HLA in healthy donors (dated by TCRdb to 2015 to 2018). Library creation used the immunoSEQ multiplex PCR assay. For the multiplex PCR, a mixture combining 60 forward primers for TCR Vbeta segments and 13 reverse primers for TCR Jbeta segments was used. TCRdb's version of the immuneACCESS table is confined to in-frame rearrangements and falls short of the full clone set. An unresolved V gene accounts for under half of the shortfall where checked; the remainder is of unknown origin. The sample table lists 95,000 to 150,000 clones, about 70% of them with a count of one. The ten top clones hold approximately 4.1% of the sample. Sequencing input: PBMCs. These receptors originate from a woman between 40 and 50 years old in good health and CMV-seronegative.

The chain recombines TRBV28 with TRBJ2-3; D is uncertain. CDR1 is MDHEN, CDR2 SYDVKM, per germline. With 6 bases removed from V and 6 bases from J, the gap between germline ends came to 7 bases. This CDR3 comprises 11 residues. The CDR3 here is CASSYPDTQYF. In DNA, the CDR3 is TGTGCCAGCAGCTATCCGGATACGCAGTATTTT. Full variable domain (rest looked up from reference TRBV28 and TRBJ2-3): DVKVTQSSRYLVKRTGEKVFLECVQDMDHENMFWYRQDPGLGLRLIYFSYDVKMKEKGDIPEGYSVSREKKERFSLILESASTNQTSMYLCASSYPDTQYFGPGTRLTVL.

This clone was observed a single time. Relative to the germline gene, one junction end is altered; a read error may explain this. The chain uses TRBV6-6 and TRBJ2-7; 12 bases line up with TRBD2. Germline values: CDR1 MNHNY, CDR2 SVGAGI (reference sequence). CDR3 length equals 16 residues. The CDR3 sequence is CASSYSPSGGAYERYF. CDR3 in DNA: TGTGCCAGCAGTTACTCGCCTAGCGGGGGGGCCTACGAGCGGTACTTC.